The next 6 T cell receptor beta chains were all read from a single sample in a study of quantifying T cell responses using KT2 cells. On the study more broadly: cDNA was made from DNase-treated RNA using alpha and beta constant primers.

A single-stranded UMI oligo with SP2 sequence was ligated to cDNA 3' ends. An equimolar mix of RC1.1 and RC1.2 primed the beta chain across TRBC1 and TRBC2. MiXCR, run by TCRdb on the UMI-ligation and nested PCR reads, gives a single entry per CDR3 protein. The profile covers around 30,000 distinct CDR3 sequences, with about 9.3% appearing a single time and 9.7% taken by the ten largest. Material for sequencing was PBMCs spiked with cells of the T cell clone KT2. The receptors shown here come from a human donor.

This clonotype came up many times. The chain combines TRBV7-2 with TRBJ1-1; D is undetermined. In germline, CDR1 is SGHTA, CDR2 FQGNSA. Trimming took 3 bases from V and 5 from J, leaving 13 bases between them. The CDR3 consists of 14 residues. This chain's CDR3 is CASSLGQGRTEAFF. The CDR3 bases are TGTGCCAGCAGCTTGGGTCAAGGGCGGACTGAAGCTTTCTTT.

Here the CDR3 reads CSASGRDTRVDTQYF. The CDR3 bases are TGCAGTGCTAGCGGGAGGGACACGCGGGTGGATACGCAGTATTTT. This chain links TRBV20-1 with TRBJ2-3; 8 bases agree with TRBD2. Per the germline V gene, CDR1 is DFQATT and CDR2 is SNEGSKA (reference sequence). V was clipped by 3 bases and J by 6 bases; unmatched bases: 11. The CDR3 contains 15 residues.

This clonotype has more than one count but fewer than ten. The rearrangement joins TRBV5-1 to TRBJ2-5; D is possibly TRBD1 or TRBD2 (5 bases each). CDR1 is SGHRS, CDR2 YFSETQ, per germline. V was cut by 1 base and J by 2 bases, with 12 bases left in between. CDR3 length equals 15 residues. The CDR3 loop reads CASSLRTGRQETQYF. The DNA for the CDR3 is TGCGCCAGCAGCTTGCGCACGGGGCGACAAGAGACCCAGTACTTC.

Note on this clonotype: The CDR3 ends on some other residue instead of the conserved phenylalanine or tryptophan, so this is likely a read error. This rearrangement joins TRBV5-8 to TRBJ2-7; perhaps D is TRBD1 or TRBD2 (5 bases each). This CDR3 spans 14 amino acids. The germline V and J ends were trimmed by 2 bases and 2 bases, with 11 bases remaining between them. The germline V gene has CDR1 SGHTS and CDR2 YDEGEE. CDR3 region: CASSFGDGTYEQYL. As DNA, the CDR3 is TGTGCCAGCAGCTTTGGGGACGGAACCTACGAGCAGTACTTA.

The chain couples TRBV27 to TRBJ2-1; TRBD2 agrees at 12 bases. CDR3 length: 18 residues. Losses at the gene ends were 1 base for V and 10 bases for J; bases not matched to a gene: 14. Per the germline V gene, CDR1 is MNHEY and CDR2 is SMNVEV (reference sequence). The CDR3 nucleotides are TGTGCCAGCAGTTTATTCCGCGGCCTAGCGGGGGGGCCTGGGGAGCAGTTCTTC. It translates to CASSLFRGLAGGPGEQFF.

This clonotype was observed many times. V gene TRBV6-5 combines with J gene TRBJ2-5; 8 bases are a match to TRBD2. Germline lookup yields CDR1 MNHEY and CDR2 SVGAGI. This CDR3 spans 14 amino acids. Unmatched junction bases numbered 6, after V lost 6 bases and J lost 3 bases. The CDR3 sequence is CASRAHSGKETQYF. CDR3 sequence (DNA): TGTGCCAGCAGGGCCCATAGCGGGAAAGAGACCCAGTACTTC.